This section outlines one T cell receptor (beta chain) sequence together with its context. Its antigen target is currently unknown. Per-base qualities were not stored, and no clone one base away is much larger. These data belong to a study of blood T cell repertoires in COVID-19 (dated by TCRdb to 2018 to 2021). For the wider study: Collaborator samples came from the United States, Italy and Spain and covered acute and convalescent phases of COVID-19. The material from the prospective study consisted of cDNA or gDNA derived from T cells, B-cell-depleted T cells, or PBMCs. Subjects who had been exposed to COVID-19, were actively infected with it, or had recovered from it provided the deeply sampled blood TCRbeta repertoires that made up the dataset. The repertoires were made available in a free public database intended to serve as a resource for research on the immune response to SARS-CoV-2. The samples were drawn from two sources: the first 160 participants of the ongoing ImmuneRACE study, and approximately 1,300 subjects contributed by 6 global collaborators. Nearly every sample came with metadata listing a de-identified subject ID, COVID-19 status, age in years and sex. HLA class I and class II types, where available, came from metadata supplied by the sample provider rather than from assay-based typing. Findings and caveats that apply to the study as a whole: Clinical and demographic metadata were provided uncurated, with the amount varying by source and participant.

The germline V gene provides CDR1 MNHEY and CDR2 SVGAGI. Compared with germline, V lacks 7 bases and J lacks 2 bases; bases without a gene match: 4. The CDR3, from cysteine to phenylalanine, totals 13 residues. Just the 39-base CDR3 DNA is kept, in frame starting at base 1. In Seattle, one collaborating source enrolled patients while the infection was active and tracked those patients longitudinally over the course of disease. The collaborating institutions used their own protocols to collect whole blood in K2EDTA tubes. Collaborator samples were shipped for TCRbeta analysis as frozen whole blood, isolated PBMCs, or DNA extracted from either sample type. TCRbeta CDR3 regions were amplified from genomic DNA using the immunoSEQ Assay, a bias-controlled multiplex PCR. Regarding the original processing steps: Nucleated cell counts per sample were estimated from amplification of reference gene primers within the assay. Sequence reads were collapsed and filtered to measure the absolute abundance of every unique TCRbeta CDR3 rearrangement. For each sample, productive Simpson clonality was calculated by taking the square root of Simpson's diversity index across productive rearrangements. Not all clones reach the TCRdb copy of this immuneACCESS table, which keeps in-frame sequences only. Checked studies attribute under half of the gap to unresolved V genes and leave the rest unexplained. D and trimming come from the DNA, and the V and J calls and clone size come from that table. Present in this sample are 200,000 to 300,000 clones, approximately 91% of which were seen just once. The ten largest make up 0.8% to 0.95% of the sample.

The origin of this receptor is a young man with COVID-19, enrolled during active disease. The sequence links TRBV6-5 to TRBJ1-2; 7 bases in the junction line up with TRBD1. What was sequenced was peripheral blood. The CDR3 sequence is CASTGGQNYGYTF. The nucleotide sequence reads TGTGCCAGCACTGGGGGACAGAACTATGGCTACACCTTC.